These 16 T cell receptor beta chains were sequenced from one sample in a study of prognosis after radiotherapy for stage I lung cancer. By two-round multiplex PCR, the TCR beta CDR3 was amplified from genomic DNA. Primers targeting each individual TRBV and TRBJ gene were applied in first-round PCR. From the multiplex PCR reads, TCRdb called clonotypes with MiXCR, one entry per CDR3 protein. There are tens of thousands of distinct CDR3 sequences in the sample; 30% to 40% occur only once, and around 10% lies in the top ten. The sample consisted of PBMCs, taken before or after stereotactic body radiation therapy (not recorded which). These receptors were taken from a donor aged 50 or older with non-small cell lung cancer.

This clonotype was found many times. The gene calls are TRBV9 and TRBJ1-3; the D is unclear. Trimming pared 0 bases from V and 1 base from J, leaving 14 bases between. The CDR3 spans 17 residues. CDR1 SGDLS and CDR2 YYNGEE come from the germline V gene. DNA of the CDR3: TGTGCCAGCAGCGTAGTAGCCAGTCGTCTATCTGGAAACACCATATATTTT. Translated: CASSVVASRLSGNTIYF.

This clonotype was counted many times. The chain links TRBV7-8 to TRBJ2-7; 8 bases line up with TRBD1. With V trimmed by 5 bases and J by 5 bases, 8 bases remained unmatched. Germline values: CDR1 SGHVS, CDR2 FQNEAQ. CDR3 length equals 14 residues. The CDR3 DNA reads TGTGCCAGCAGCCCATGGACAGGGCCCAACGAGCAGTACTTC. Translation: CASSPWTGPNEQYF. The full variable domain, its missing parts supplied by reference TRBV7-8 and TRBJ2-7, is GAGVSQSPRYKVAKRGQDVALRCDPISGHVSLFWYQQALGQGPEFLTYFQNEAQLDKSGLPSDRFFAERPEGSVSTLKIQRTQQEDSAVYLCASSPWTGPNEQYFGPGTRLTVT.

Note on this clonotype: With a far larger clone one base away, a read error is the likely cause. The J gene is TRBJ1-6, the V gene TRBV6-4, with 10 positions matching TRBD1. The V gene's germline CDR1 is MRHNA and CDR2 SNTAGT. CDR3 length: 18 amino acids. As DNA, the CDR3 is TGTGCCAGCCGCCAATGGCCGGGACAGGGGTTGTGGAATTCACCCGTCCACTTT. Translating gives CASRQWPGQGLWNSPVHF.

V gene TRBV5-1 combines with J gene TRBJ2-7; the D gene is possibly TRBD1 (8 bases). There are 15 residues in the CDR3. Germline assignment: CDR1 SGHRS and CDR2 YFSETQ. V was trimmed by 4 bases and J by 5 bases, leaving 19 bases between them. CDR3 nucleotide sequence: TGCGCCAGCAGCCAGCGGGACAGGATACAGCACGAGCAGTACTTC. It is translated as CASSQRDRIQHEQYF. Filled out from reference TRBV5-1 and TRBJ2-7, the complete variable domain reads KAGVTQTPRYLIKTRGQQVTLSCSPISGHRSVSWYQQTPGQGLQFLFEYFSETQRNKGNFPGRFSGRQFSNSRSEMNVSTLELGDSALYLCASSQRDRIQHEQYFGPGTRLTVT.

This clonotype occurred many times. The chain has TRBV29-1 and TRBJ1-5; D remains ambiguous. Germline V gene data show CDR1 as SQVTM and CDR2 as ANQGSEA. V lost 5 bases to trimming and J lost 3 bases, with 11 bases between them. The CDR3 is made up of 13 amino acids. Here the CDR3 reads CSVSFSPNQPQHF. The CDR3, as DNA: TGCAGCGTTAGTTTCAGCCCCAATCAGCCCCAGCATTTT.

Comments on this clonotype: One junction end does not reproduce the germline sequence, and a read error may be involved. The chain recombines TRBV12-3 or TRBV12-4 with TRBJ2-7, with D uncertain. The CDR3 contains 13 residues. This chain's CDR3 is CDSSWCLPYEQYF. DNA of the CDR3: TGTGACAGCAGTTGGTGTCTTCCCTACGAGCAGTACTTC.

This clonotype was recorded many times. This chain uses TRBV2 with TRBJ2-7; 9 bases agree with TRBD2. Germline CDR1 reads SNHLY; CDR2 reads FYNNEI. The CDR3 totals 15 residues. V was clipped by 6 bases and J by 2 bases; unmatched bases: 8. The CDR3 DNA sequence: TGTGCCAGCAGCTGGGGCGCGGGAGGGCCCTACGAGCAGTACTTC. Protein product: CASSWGAGGPYEQYF.

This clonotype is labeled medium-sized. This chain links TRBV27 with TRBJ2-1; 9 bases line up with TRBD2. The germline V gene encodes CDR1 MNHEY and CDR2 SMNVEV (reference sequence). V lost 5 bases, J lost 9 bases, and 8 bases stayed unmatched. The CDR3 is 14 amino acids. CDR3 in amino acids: CASSPGLASAEQFF. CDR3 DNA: TGTGCCAGCAGTCCCGGACTAGCGTCGGCTGAGCAGTTCTTC.

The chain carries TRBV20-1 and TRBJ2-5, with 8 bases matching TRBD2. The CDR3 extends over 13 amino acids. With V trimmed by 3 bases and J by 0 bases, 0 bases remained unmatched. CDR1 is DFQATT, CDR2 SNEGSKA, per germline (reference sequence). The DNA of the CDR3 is TGCAGTGCTAGGACTAGCGACCAAGAGACCCAGTACTTC. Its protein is CSARTSDQETQYF.

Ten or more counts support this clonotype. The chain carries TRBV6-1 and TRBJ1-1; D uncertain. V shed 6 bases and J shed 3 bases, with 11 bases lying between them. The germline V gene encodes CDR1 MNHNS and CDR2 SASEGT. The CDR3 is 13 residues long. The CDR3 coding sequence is TGTGCCAGCAGCCCCCTCTGGGACACTGAAGCTTTCTTT. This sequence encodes CASSPLWDTEAFF.

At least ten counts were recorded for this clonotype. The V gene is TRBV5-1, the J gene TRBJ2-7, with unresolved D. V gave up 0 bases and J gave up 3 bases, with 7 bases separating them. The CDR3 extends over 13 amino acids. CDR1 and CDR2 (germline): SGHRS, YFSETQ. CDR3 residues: CASSLEGSYEQYF. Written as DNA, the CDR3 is TGCGCCAGCAGCTTGGAGGGAAGCTACGAGCAGTACTTC.

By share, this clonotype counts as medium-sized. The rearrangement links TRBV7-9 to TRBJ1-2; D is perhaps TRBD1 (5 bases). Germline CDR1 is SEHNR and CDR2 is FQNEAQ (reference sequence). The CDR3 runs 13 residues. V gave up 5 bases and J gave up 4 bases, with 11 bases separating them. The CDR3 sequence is CASSTRDFYGYTF. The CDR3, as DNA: TGTGCCAGCAGCACGAGGGACTTCTATGGCTACACCTTC.

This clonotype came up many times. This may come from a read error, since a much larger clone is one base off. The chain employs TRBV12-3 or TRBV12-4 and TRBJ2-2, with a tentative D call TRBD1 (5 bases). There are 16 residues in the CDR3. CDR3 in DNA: TGTGTCAGCAGTTTAAATGCCGTCAGGGCTTTCGGGGAGCTGTTTTTT. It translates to CVSSLNAVRAFGELFF.

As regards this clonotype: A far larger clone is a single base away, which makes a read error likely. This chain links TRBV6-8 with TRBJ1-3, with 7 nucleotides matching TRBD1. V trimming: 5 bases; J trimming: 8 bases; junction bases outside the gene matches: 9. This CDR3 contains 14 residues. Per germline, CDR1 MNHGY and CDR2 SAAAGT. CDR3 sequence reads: CASSPTTGKYTIYF. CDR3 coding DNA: TGTGCCAGCAGTCCCACGACAGGGAAGTACACCATATATTTT.

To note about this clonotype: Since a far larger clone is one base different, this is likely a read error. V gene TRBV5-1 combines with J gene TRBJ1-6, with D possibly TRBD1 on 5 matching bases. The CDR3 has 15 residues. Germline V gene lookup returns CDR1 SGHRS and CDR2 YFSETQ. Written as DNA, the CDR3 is TGCGCCAGCAGCCCGGATGGCAGGGAGACCACTGAAGCTTACTTT. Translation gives CASSPDGRETTEAYF.

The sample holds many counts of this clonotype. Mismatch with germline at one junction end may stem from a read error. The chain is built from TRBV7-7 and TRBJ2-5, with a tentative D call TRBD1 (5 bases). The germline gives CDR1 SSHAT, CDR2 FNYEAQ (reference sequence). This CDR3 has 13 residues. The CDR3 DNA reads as TGTGCTAGCAGCTTAGACAGCCAAGAGACCCAGTACTTC. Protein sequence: CASSLDSQETQYF. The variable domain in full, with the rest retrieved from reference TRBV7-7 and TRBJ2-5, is GAGVSQSPRYKVTKRGQDVTLRCDPISSHATLYWYQQALGQGPEFLTYFNYEAQPDKSGLPSDRFSAERPEGSISTLTIQRTEQRDSAMYRCASSLDSQETQYFGPGTRLLVL.